The rows below give T cell receptor beta chains drawn from one sample of a study of cytomegalovirus exposure and HLA in healthy donors. Some clones are missing from TCRdb's copy, which holds only in-frame ones; the method was immunoSEQ multiplex PCR. This sample yields around 110,000 clones, of which roughly 80% are seen a single time; more than 20% belongs to the top ten. Source material: PBMCs. These receptors were collected from a man aged 25-40 years in good health and CMV-seropositive. Both conserved end residues are part of each CDR3. A D gene is named only where the DNA matches it firmly. Size tells how often a clone was seen (once, few, many) or the class of an expanded clone, and some rows leave it out.

d_call,j_call,clone_size,v_call,cdr3_nt,cdr3_aa
NA,TRBJ2-5,NA,TRBV5-6,TGTGCCAGCAGCTTGGAAGTCAGGCAAGAGACCCAGTACTTC,CASSLEVRQETQYF
TRBD2,TRBJ2-5,once,TRBV5-1,TGCGCCAGCAGCGGTTCGTCTACGGGAGGGCCAGAGACCCAGTACTTC,CASSGSSTGGPETQYF
NA,TRBJ2-7,NA,TRBV11-2,TGTGCCAGCAGCGTTACCGGCGGGGCCAGCTCCTACGAGCAGTACTTC,CASSVTGGASSYEQYF
NA,TRBJ2-5,NA,TRBV10-2,TGCGCCAGCAGTGACTGGGACAAGCGGCCCCAGTACTTC,CASSDWDKRPQYF
TRBD2,TRBJ2-3,NA,TRBV5-4,TGTGCCAGCAGCTTGCGACTAGCGGGAGGGCCAAGCACAGATACGCAGTATTTT,CASSLRLAGGPSTDTQYF
TRBD1,TRBJ1-2,NA,TRBV29-1,TGCAGCGGTGCCCCGGGGACAGGGGATAGTGGCTACACCTTC,CSGAPGTGDSGYTF
TRBD1,TRBJ2-2,NA,TRBV4-2,TGTGCCAGCAGCCAAGATCGGGACAGGGACACCGGGGAGCTGTTTTTT,CASSQDRDRDTGELFF
TRBD1,TRBJ2-3,NA,TRBV28,TGTGCCAGCAGTTCAGAGGGGAGACAGGGGTACCGCCCGTATTTT,CASSSEGRQGYRPYF
TRBD2,TRBJ2-3,NA,TRBV18,TGTGCCAGCTCACTCTATCAAGTGGGTAGCGGGAGCACAGATACGCAGTATTTT,CASSLYQVGSGSTDTQYF
TRBD2,TRBJ2-1,few,TRBV9,TGTGCCAGCAGCCCCCGACTAGCGGGACTCAATGAGCAGTTCTTC,CASSPRLAGLNEQFF
NA,TRBJ1-5,once,TRBV5-1,TGCGCCAGCAGCGAGGACAGTTATAGCAATCAGCCCCAGCATTTT,CASSEDSYSNQPQHF
NA,TRBJ2-2,NA,TRBV7-8,TGTGCCAGCAGCCCCAGGACAGCGAACACCGGGGAGCTGTTTTTT,CASSPRTANTGELFF
NA,TRBJ1-2,few,TRBV27,TGTGCCAGCAGTCCGCAGTTGGGGGCGAACTATGGCTACACCTTC,CASSPQLGANYGYTF
NA,TRBJ2-1,NA,TRBV5-4,TGTGCCAGCAGCTTGGGAGTAGCCAATGAGCAGTTCTTC,CASSLGVANEQFF
NA,TRBJ1-2,NA,TRBV5-1,TGCGCCAGCAGCTTGGATGGGGCCCCCACCACCGGCTACACCTTC,CASSLDGAPTTGYTF
NA,TRBJ2-2,NA,TRBV6-5,TGTGCCAGCAGCCTAGGGGGGGTGGTTACCGGGGAGCTGTTTTTT,CASSLGGVVTGELFF
NA,TRBJ1-1,once,TRBV28,TGTGCCAGCAGTTCTGCGCCATACGGAGCTTTCTTT,CASSSAPYGAFF
TRBD2,TRBJ2-5,NA,TRBV11-2,TGTGCCAGCAGACAAACTAGCGGTCAAGAGACCCAGTACTTC,CASRQTSGQETQYF
TRBD2,TRBJ2-3,NA,TRBV7-9,TGTGCCAGCAGCTTAGCTAGCGGGGGGCCAGATACGCAGTATTTT,CASSLASGGPDTQYF
TRBD2,TRBJ2-3,NA,TRBV10-3,TGTGCCATCAGTCCTGGGGTAGCGGGGGGGCCCGATACGCAGTATTTT,CAISPGVAGGPDTQYF
NA,TRBJ1-2,NA,TRBV19,TGTGCCAGTAGTATCGCGCTAACTAACTATGGCTACACCTTC,CASSIALTNYGYTF
NA,TRBJ2-7,NA,TRBV9,TGTGCCAGCAGCGTAGGGGGCCTCTGGGACGAGCAGTACTTC,CASSVGGLWDEQYF
TRBD2,TRBJ2-1,NA,TRBV18,TGTGCCAGCTCACCACCCACTAGCGGGGTCCATGAGCAGTTCTTC,CASSPPTSGVHEQFF
NA,TRBJ1-3,NA,TRBV6-1,TGTGCCAGCAGCACAGGGCGCTCTGGAAACACCATATATTTT,CASSTGRSGNTIYF
TRBD2,TRBJ2-1,NA,TRBV2,TGTGCCAGCAGTGGACCCCGGACTAGCGGGAAGCAGTTCTTC,CASSGPRTSGKQFF
TRBD1,TRBJ1-1,NA,TRBV2,TGTGCCAGTTACAGGGGGGACACTGAAGCTTTCTTT,CASYRGDTEAFF
TRBD1,TRBJ2-1,NA,TRBV29-1,TGCAGCGCTGGGACAGGGGCGGTTTCAGAGTTCTTC,CSAGTGAVSEFF
TRBD1,TRBJ1-2,NA,TRBV6-1,TGTGCCAGCACCCGGACAGGACACAACTATGGCTACACCTTC,CASTRTGHNYGYTF
TRBD2,TRBJ2-5,NA,TRBV5-1,TGCGCCAGCAGCTCCTATAGCGGGGGGGCCGCAGAGACCCAGTACTTC,CASSSYSGGAAETQYF
NA,TRBJ2-3,NA,TRBV7-9,TGTGCCAGCAGCTTAGGTTCATCAGATACGCAGTATTTT,CASSLGSSDTQYF
NA,TRBJ1-5,NA,TRBV19,TGTGCCAGTAGTCGTTCGGGCAATCAGCCCCAGCATTTT,CASSRSGNQPQHF
NA,TRBJ2-7,NA,TRBV5-4,TGTGCCAGCAGCCGTGGTAACAGGGACTACGAGCAGTACTTC,CASSRGNRDYEQYF
NA,TRBJ2-2,once,TRBV5-1,TGCGCCAGCAGCTTGGCCGTGGCTAGCGAGCACACCGGGGAGCTGTTTTTT,CASSLAVASEHTGELFF
TRBD1,TRBJ1-4,NA,TRBV18,TGTGCCAGCTCACCCCAGAGGGGACAGGGGAATGAAAAACTGTTTTTT,CASSPQRGQGNEKLFF
TRBD2,TRBJ2-1,NA,TRBV25-1,TGTGCCAGCAGTGAATATAATAGCGGGAATGAGCAGTTCTTC,CASSEYNSGNEQFF
NA,TRBJ1-4,NA,TRBV6-1,TGTGCCAGCAGTGATGAACAGCCAGAAAAACTGTTTTTT,CASSDEQPEKLFF
NA,TRBJ2-5,once,TRBV19,TGTGCCAGTAGTACCTCACTAGAGACCAGCGAGACCCAGTACTTC,CASSTSLETSETQYF
NA,TRBJ2-1,NA,TRBV2,TGTGCCAGCAGTGGTGCGTTGGACAATGAGCAGTTCTTC,CASSGALDNEQFF
NA,TRBJ1-2,NA,TRBV5-1,TGCGCCAGCAGCTTTGAGGGAAACAATGGCTACACCTTC,CASSFEGNNGYTF
NA,TRBJ1-2,once,TRBV6-5,TGTGCCAGCAGTTACTACGGAGGAGGCTACACCTTC,CASSYYGGGYTF
TRBD2,TRBJ2-3,NA,TRBV7-9,TGTTCCAGCAGCCCCAGTCTAGCGGGGTTCACAGATACGCAGTATTTT,CSSSPSLAGFTDTQYF
TRBD2,TRBJ2-2,NA,TRBV18,TGTGCCAGCCCCCGCGTCGGGGGGAGTAGGGAGGAGCTGTTTTTT,CASPRVGGSREELFF
NA,TRBJ1-5,NA,TRBV6-1,TGTGCCAGCAGTGATTGGAGGACGGGGGGAAATCAGCCCCAGCATTTT,CASSDWRTGGNQPQHF
TRBD2,TRBJ2-2,NA,TRBV7-2,TGTGCCAGCAGCCGACTAGCGGGTAACACCGGGGAGCTGTTTTTT,CASSRLAGNTGELFF
NA,TRBJ1-5,NA,TRBV28,TGTGCCAGCACCGATCACAGGGTTCAGCCCCAGCATTTT,CASTDHRVQPQHF
TRBD1,TRBJ1-2,few,TRBV5-6,TGTGCCAGCAGCCGGACAGGGGTACATGGCTACACCTTC,CASSRTGVHGYTF
NA,TRBJ2-3,NA,TRBV6-6,TGTGCCAGCGAGACGGGAGGCACAGATACGCAGTATTTT,CASETGGTDTQYF
NA,TRBJ2-4,NA,TRBV2,TGTGCCAGCAGTGGAAGGGCAGGGGCATCCAAAAACATTCAGTACTTC,CASSGRAGASKNIQYF
TRBD1,TRBJ1-2,NA,TRBV6-5,TGTGCCAGCAAAGACAGGGATAGATATGGCTACACCTTC,CASKDRDRYGYTF
NA,TRBJ2-1,NA,TRBV11-2,TGTGCCAGCAGCAAGACAGGCTCCTACAATGAGCAGTTCTTC,CASSKTGSYNEQFF
TRBD2,TRBJ2-1,NA,TRBV5-1,TGCGCCAGCAGCGACCCAGGTGGGGGGAGGGCTCGCCTAAATGAGCAGTTCTTC,CASSDPGGGRARLNEQFF
NA,TRBJ1-1,NA,TRBV5-1,TGCGCCAGCAGCTTGATACCTGATGCGATTGAAGCTTTCTTT,CASSLIPDAIEAFF
NA,TRBJ2-2,NA,TRBV11-3,TGTGCCAGCAGCAAGGGACTGCCCACCGGGGAGCTGTTTTTT,CASSKGLPTGELFF
NA,TRBJ1-5,NA,TRBV27,TGTGCCAGCAGTTCCCGATGGTCCCAGGTGGGCAATCAGCCCCAGCATTTT,CASSSRWSQVGNQPQHF
TRBD1,TRBJ1-5,NA,TRBV18,TGTGCCAGCTCACTCGGACAGGCCGTTACTAATCAGCCCCAGCATTTT,CASSLGQAVTNQPQHF
NA,TRBJ2-5,NA,TRBV2,TGTGCCAGCAGTAGTGAGGGTCAGACCCAGTACTTC,CASSSEGQTQYF
NA,TRBJ1-5,NA,TRBV2,TGTGCCAGCGGACAGTATAGCAATCAGCCCCAGCATTTT,CASGQYSNQPQHF
NA,TRBJ1-2,NA,TRBV5-1,TGCGCCGGCAGCTTGGACGGTGACTATGGCTACACCTTC,CAGSLDGDYGYTF